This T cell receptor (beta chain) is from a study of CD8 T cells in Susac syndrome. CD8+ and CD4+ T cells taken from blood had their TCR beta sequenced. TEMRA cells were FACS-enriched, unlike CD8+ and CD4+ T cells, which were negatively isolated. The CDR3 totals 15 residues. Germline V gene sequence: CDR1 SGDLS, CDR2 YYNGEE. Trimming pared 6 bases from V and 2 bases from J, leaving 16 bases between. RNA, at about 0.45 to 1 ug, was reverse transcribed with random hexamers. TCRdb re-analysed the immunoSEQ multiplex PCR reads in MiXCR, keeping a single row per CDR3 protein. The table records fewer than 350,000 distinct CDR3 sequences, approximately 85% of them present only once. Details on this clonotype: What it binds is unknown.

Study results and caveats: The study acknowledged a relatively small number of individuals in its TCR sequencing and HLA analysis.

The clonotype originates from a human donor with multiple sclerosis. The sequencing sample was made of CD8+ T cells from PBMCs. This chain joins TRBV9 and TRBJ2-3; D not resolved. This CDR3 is CASTRTSVITDTQYF. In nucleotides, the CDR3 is TGTGCCAGCACCCGGACCAGCGTGATCACAGATACGCAGTATTTT.